Below, 19 T cell receptor beta chains from the same sample are listed, as sequenced in a study of control samples from healthy donors and cancer patients. TCRdb's copy holds only in-frame clones and misses some; the assay was immunoSEQ multiplex PCR. The sample yields about 140,000 clones, about 89% seen once. The sample was blood. These receptors were collected from a man aged 18-30 years in good health.

This clone has a handful of counts. This rearrangement joins TRBV6-1 to TRBJ2-7; the D gene is possibly TRBD2 (5 bases). This CDR3 has 16 amino acids. Germline CDR1 MNHNS, CDR2 SASEGT. Trimming left V 0 bases short and J 0 bases short, with 12 bases between. The CDR3 sequence is CASSEAPGGGSYEQYF. CDR3 nucleotide sequence: TGTGCCAGCAGTGAAGCGCCTGGAGGAGGCTCCTACGAGCAGTACTTC.

V is TRBV5-5 and J is TRBJ2-7; perhaps TRBD1 as D (6 bases). V was pared by 4 bases and J by 1 base, with 15 bases between. This CDR3 is built from 15 residues. Germline CDR1 reads SGHKS; CDR2 reads YYEKEE (reference sequence). CDR3 in DNA: TGTGCCAGCAGCCCCGACCGGGACAAATCCTACGAGCAGTACTTC. It is translated as CASSPDRDKSYEQYF.

This chain connects TRBV6-1 to TRBJ2-3; tentatively, D is TRBD1 (6 bases). Looked up from germline, CDR1 is MNHNS and CDR2 is SASEGT. The V end lost 3 bases, the J end lost 5 bases, and 15 bases lay between the germline ends. The CDR3 loop spans 15 amino acids. CDR3 coding DNA: TGTGCCAGCAGTGAGACTTGGACAGCACAAGATACGCAGTATTTT. This codes for CASSETWTAQDTQYF.

This CDR3 reads CASSQGLGTYTGELFF. The CDR3 bases are TGTGCCAGCAGCCAAGGTCTCGGAACCTACACCGGGGAGCTGTTTTTT. The chain recombines TRBV3-1 (or the pseudogene TRBV3-2) with TRBJ2-2; no reliable D call. Germline V gives CDR1 LGHDT, CDR2 YNNKEL (reference sequence). The CDR3 length is 16 residues. The germline V and J ends were trimmed by 1 base and 3 bases, with 12 bases remaining between them.

This clone was detected a few times. This chain uses TRBV28 with TRBJ1-5; TRBD1 might be the D (5 bases). The CDR3 runs to 17 residues. V gave up 2 bases and J gave up 5 bases, with 19 bases separating them. The germline gives CDR1 MDHEN, CDR2 SYDVKM. The CDR3 DNA follows: TGTGCCAGCAGTTTAAGCCCCCAGGGTGATAGGGATCAGCCCCAGCATTTT. This gives the protein CASSLSPQGDRDQPQHF.

This chain links TRBV7-9 with TRBJ1-2; TRBD1 matches 7 bases. CDR1 SEHNR and CDR2 FQNEAQ come from the germline V gene (reference sequence). V was pared by 5 bases and J by 5 bases, with 5 bases of the junction left unmatched. The CDR3 is 13 amino acids. The CDR3 here is CASSPGQEYGYTF. CDR3 DNA: TGTGCCAGCAGCCCCGGACAGGAGTATGGCTACACCTTC.

The chain links TRBV29-1 to TRBJ1-3; TRBD1 might be the D (5 bases). CDR1 and CDR2 from the germline V gene are SQVTM and ANQGSEA. The length of the CDR3 is 12 residues. The germline V and J ends were trimmed by 6 bases and 3 bases, with 9 bases remaining between them. Here the CDR3 reads CSVDTYGNTIYF. DNA for the CDR3: TGCAGCGTGGACACTTATGGAAACACCATATATTTT.

The chain is built from TRBV19 and TRBJ2-1, with a weak D call TRBD2 (6 bases). This CDR3 contains 15 residues. The V end was cut by 3 bases, the J end by 4 bases, with 13 bases between. Germline values: CDR1 LNHDA, CDR2 SQIVND (reference sequence). The CDR3 DNA follows: TGTGCCAGTAGTATTTCTGGCGGGGATTACAATGAGCAGTTCTTC. Protein product: CASSISGGDYNEQFF.

The J gene is TRBJ1-2, the V gene TRBV10-2; weak D call: TRBD1 (6 bases). The germline gives CDR1 WSHSY, CDR2 SAAADI. This CDR3 has 12 amino acids. Trimming removed 6 bases at V and 6 bases at J, with 11 bases between. CDR3 DNA sequence: TGCGCCAGCAGCCTCCGGGACAATGGCTACACCTTC. Translating gives CASSLRDNGYTF.

The chain recombines TRBV18 with TRBJ2-6; D perhaps matches TRBD2 (7 bases). Germline-derived CDR1 and CDR2 are KGHSH and LQKENI. With 6 bases removed from V and 4 bases from J, the gap between germline ends came to 19 bases. The CDR3 covers 17 residues. This chain's CDR3 is CASSPSGGAGGANVLTF. The CDR3 nucleotides read TGTGCCAGCTCCCCGTCGGGGGGCGCGGGAGGGGCCAACGTCCTGACTTTC.

The rearrangement uses TRBV10-1 and TRBJ2-3; 9 nucleotides align to TRBD1. J was trimmed by 0 bases and V by 0 bases; bases with no gene match: 7. The germline CDR1 and CDR2 sequences are WNHNN and SYGVQD (reference sequence). The CDR3 length is 18 residues. The CDR3 loop reads CASSESITGGWSTDTQYF. In DNA form, the CDR3 reads TGCGCCAGCAGTGAGTCGATAACAGGGGGCTGGAGCACAGATACGCAGTATTTT.

V and J are TRBV5-1 and TRBJ2-5, with D unclear. Germline V CDR1 and CDR2: SGHRS, YFSETQ. This CDR3 is 15 amino acids long. V lost 4 bases, J lost 4 bases, and 17 bases lay in between. CDR3 residues: CASSQTGSSGETQYF. The CDR3 nucleotides read TGCGCCAGCAGCCAGACCGGTTCCTCGGGAGAGACCCAGTACTTC.

V usage is TRBV7-2 and J usage is TRBJ2-7, with TRBD2 identical over 10 bases. Germline V gene data show CDR1 as SGHTA and CDR2 as FQGNSA. The V segment lost 5 bases and the J segment 4 bases; nucleotides outside the gene matches: 14. The length of the CDR3 is 17 residues. The CDR3 reads CASSEPPSSGGWYEQYF. CDR3 sequence (DNA): TGTGCCAGCAGCGAACCACCCTCTAGCGGGGGTTGGTACGAGCAGTACTTC.

This chain uses TRBV7-9 with TRBJ2-7; 7 nucleotides agree with TRBD1. CDR1 is SEHNR, CDR2 FQNEAQ, per germline (reference sequence). V lost 2 bases to trimming and J lost 1 base; unmatched junction nucleotides: 5. This CDR3 contains 15 residues. The CDR3 coding sequence is TGTGCCAGCAGCTTAATGGGGACAGTATCCTACGAGCAGTACTTC. This gives the protein CASSLMGTVSYEQYF.

The gene calls are TRBV19 and TRBJ1-1; no clear D. The germline V gene encodes CDR1 LNHDA and CDR2 SQIVND (reference sequence). The CDR3 is 15 residues long. Trimming took off 5 bases at V and 4 bases at J, with 17 bases between the two ends. The CDR3 sequence is CASSLDGPVGTEAFF. Written as DNA, the CDR3 is TGTGCCAGTAGTCTTGATGGGCCTGTCGGCACTGAAGCTTTCTTT.

The chain is built from TRBV5-1 and TRBJ1-1; D might be TRBD1 (5 bases). The length of the CDR3 is 14 residues. The V end lost 4 bases, the J end lost 2 bases, and 12 bases lay between the germline ends. The germline CDR1 and CDR2 sequences are SGHRS and YFSETQ. CDR3 coding DNA: TGCGCCAGCAGCCTGTACGGGACTAACACTGAAGCTTTCTTT. Protein sequence: CASSLYGTNTEAFF.

This clone was recorded once. The chain carries TRBV7-9 and TRBJ2-3, with D perhaps matching TRBD2 (6 bases). From germline, CDR1 is SEHNR and CDR2 FQNEAQ (reference sequence). This CDR3 is built from 14 residues. V was shortened by 8 bases and J by 2 bases, with 14 bases between the two germline ends. CDR3 sequence (DNA): TGTGCCAGCTCCCAAGCGGGCGCCACAGATACGCAGTATTTT. Translating it yields CASSQAGATDTQYF.

J is TRBJ1-1 and V is TRBV29-1; D is uncertain. This CDR3 has 12 amino acids. Germline CDR1 reads SQVTM; CDR2 reads ANQGSEA. Trimming shortened V by 0 bases and J by 0 bases, and 2 bases separated the two germline ends. CDR3 in DNA: TGCAGCGTTGAAGAGCTGAACACTGAAGCTTTCTTT. Translated, it gives CSVEELNTEAFF.

The rearrangement links TRBV9 to TRBJ2-2; TRBD1 might be the D (6 bases). The germline V gene encodes CDR1 SGDLS and CDR2 YYNGEE. The V and J ends lost 0 bases and 6 bases respectively, with 15 bases between them. The CDR3 is 16 residues long. The DNA of the CDR3 is TGTGCCAGCAGCGTAGGTCAGGGGAATAGGGCCGGGGAGCTGTTTTTT. Its translation: CASSVGQGNRAGELFF.